This TCR beta chain was sequenced for a study of CD8+ T cells in alopecia areata. This CDR3 has 15 residues. Trimming shortened V by 6 bases and J by 2 bases, and 11 bases separated the two germline ends. CDR1 is MGHDK, CDR2 SYGVNS, per germline. Treatment in this sample: oral pan-JAK inhibitor, 5-10 mg twice daily. After isolation, RNA underwent reverse transcription to generate cDNA as the sequencing template. TCRdb keeps only in-frame clones here, not all; method: immunoSEQ multiplex PCR. The table records hundreds of thousands of clones, 58% of them present only once. The chain employs TRBV25-1 and TRBJ2-6, with no clear D. This material consisted of CD4+ T cells sorted from blood, taken at week 24, from a patient treated with tofacitinib. The sequence was obtained from a human donor with alopecia areata. The CDR3 reads CASSLPGPGANVLTF. The CDR3 nucleotides are TGTGCCAGCAGCCTCCCCGGCCCTGGGGCCAACGTCCTGACTTTC.